The entry below gives a single T cell receptor (beta chain) sequence along with its context. Its matching antigen is unknown. It may be a read error: a sequence one base away is much more abundant. Trimming pared 4 bases from V and 6 bases from J, leaving 19 bases between. The CDR3 totals 16 residues. Germline CDR1 reads LNHDA; CDR2 reads SQIVND (reference sequence). The data stem from a study of breast tumors, draining lymph nodes, adjacent tissues. The study's findings and limits: Findings are consistent with lymph node origin and intratumoral expansion of most tumor T cells. Tumors had less TCR diversity than lymph nodes, more than nontumor tissue. Compared with basal-like, luminal-like tumors shared significantly more repertoire with nontumor tissue. The lymph node origin of tumor T cells was framed as consistent with a hypothesis, not demonstrated.

Samples came from axillary lymph nodes draining the breast cancer. TCRdb re-called the multiplex PCR reads through MiXCR, storing one row per CDR3 protein. The repertoire holds 75,000 to 100,000 distinct CDR3 sequences, with roughly 19% as singletons. V gene TRBV19 combines with J gene TRBJ2-1; the D gene could be TRBD1 or TRBD2 (5 bases each). This receptor was taken from a female donor with breast cancer. Some clones in this sample may be carry-over from other donors' samples. The sequenced material came from axillary lymph node tissue. CDR3 sequence reads: CASSRGSLGAGNEQFF. DNA of the CDR3: TGTGCCAGTAGTAGGGGGTCCTTAGGGGCGGGCAATGAGCAGTTCTTC.